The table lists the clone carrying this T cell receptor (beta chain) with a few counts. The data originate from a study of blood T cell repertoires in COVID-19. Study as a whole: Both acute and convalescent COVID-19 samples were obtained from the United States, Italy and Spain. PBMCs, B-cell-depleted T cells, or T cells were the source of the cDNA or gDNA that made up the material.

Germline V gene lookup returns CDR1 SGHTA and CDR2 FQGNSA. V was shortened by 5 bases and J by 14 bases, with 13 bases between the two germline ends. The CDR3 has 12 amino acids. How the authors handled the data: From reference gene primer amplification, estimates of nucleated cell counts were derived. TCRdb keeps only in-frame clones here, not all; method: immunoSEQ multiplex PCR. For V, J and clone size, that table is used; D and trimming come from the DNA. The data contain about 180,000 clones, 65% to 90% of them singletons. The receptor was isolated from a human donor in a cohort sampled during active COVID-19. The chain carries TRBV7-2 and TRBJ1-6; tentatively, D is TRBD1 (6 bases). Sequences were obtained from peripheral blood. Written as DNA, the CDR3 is TGTGCCAGCAGCGCCTCAAGGGGGACCCTCCACTTT. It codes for CASSASRGTLHF.